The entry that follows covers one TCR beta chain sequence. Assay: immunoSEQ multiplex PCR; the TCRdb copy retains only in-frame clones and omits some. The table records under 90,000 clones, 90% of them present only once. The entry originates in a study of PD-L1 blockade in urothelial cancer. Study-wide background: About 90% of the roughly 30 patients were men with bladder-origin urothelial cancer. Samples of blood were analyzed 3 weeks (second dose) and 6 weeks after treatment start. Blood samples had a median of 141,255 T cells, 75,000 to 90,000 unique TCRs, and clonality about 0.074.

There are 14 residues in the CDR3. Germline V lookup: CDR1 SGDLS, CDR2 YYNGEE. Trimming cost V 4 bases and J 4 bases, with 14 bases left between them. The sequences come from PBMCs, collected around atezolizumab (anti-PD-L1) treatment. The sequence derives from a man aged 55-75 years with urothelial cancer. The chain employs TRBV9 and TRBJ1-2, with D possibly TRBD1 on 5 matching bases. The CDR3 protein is CASSPQGSIYGYTF. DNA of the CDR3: TGTGCCAGCAGCCCCCAGGGAAGTATCTATGGCTACACCTTC.